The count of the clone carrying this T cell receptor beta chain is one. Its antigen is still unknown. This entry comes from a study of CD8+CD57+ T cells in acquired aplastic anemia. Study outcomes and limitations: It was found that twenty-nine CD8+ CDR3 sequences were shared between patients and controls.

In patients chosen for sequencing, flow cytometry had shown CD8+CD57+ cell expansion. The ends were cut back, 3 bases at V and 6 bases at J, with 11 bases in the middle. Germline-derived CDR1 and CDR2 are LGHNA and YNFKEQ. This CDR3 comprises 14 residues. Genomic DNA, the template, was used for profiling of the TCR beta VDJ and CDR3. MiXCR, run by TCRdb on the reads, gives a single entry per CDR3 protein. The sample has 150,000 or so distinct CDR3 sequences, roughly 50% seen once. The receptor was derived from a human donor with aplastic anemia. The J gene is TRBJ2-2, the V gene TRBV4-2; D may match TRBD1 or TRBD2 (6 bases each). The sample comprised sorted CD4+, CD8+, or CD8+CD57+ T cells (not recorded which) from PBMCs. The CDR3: CASSHTEGAGELFF. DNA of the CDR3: TGTGCCAGCAGCCACACGGAGGGGGCCGGGGAGCTGTTTTTT.